The 20 T cell receptor beta chains below come from one sample, sequenced in a study of shared clonotypes between healthy human individuals. Assay: immunoSEQ multiplex PCR; the TCRdb copy retains only in-frame clones and omits some. The data hold more than 2 million clones, with just over 90% observed a single time. CD45RO-negative, CCR7-positively selected cells formed the naive CD8 fraction, excluding terminally differentiated effector memory CD45RA+ cells. The specimen sequenced was naive CD8+ T cells from PBMCs. Receptors were obtained from a man between 18 and 35 years old in good health. Some clones in this sample may be carry-over from other donors' samples.

This chain joins TRBV27 and TRBJ2-1; 9 bases fit TRBD1. Per germline, CDR1 MNHEY and CDR2 SMNVEV (reference sequence). This CDR3 is built from 16 residues. Trimming at V came to 8 bases and at J to 8 bases, leaving 16 bases not matched to a gene. CDR3 DNA: TGTGCCAGCGGTTGGACAGGGGTATTAACAATCGATGAGCAGTTCTTC. Its protein is CASGWTGVLTIDEQFF.

The V call is TRBV4-1, the J call TRBJ2-7; 8 bases agree with TRBD1. CDR1 is MGHRA and CDR2 is YSYEKL in the germline V gene. V lost 3 bases, J lost 6 bases, and 10 bases stayed unmatched. The CDR3 is 15 amino acids. The CDR3 region has the DNA TGCGCCAGCAGCCAGATTGGAGGACAGGGTGGCGAGCAGTACTTC. This codes for CASSQIGGQGGEQYF.

The gene calls are TRBV19 and TRBJ2-7; perhaps TRBD1 as D (5 bases). Per the germline V gene, CDR1 is LNHDA and CDR2 is SQIVND (reference sequence). This CDR3 is built from 14 residues. V was trimmed by 4 bases and J by 3 bases, leaving 13 bases between them. The CDR3 region is CASSTPTASYEQYF. The CDR3 coding sequence is TGTGCCAGTAGTACACCGACAGCCAGCTACGAGCAGTACTTC.

Turning to this clone: The sample contains more than one DNA sequence encoding this CDR3. The V and J genes are TRBV28 and TRBJ2-7; TRBD1 agrees at 7 bases. CDR3 length equals 14 residues. CDR1 is MDHEN and CDR2 is SYDVKM in the germline V gene. V lost 5 bases, J lost 2 bases, and 6 bases stayed unmatched. The DNA for the CDR3 is TGTGCCAGCAGTCTCCGGGACAGTACCTACGAGCAGTACTTC. Its translation: CASSLRDSTYEQYF.

This sequence joins TRBV7-8 and TRBJ1-5; tentatively, D is TRBD1 (6 bases). V gave up 6 bases and J gave up 3 bases, with 15 bases separating them. The CDR3 extends over 15 amino acids. The germline gives CDR1 SGHVS, CDR2 FQNEAQ. CDR3 in amino acids: CASSLSPGDNQPQHF. CDR3 coding DNA: TGTGCCAGCAGTTTGAGCCCAGGGGACAATCAGCCCCAGCATTTT.

The CDR3, as DNA: TGTGCCAGCAGCTTATCCTACGGCAGACAAAAAGAGACCCAGTACTTC. It yields the protein CASSLSYGRQKETQYF. The chain joins TRBV7-8 to TRBJ2-5; D gene ambiguous. V was shortened by 2 bases and J by 3 bases, with 16 bases between the two germline ends. Per germline, CDR1 SGHVS and CDR2 FQNEAQ. The CDR3 contains 16 residues.

This rearrangement joins TRBV19 to TRBJ2-6; 10 positions match TRBD2. Germline values: CDR1 LNHDA, CDR2 SQIVND (reference sequence). The CDR3 runs to 17 residues. Germline trimming cut 10 bases from V and 1 base from J; bases unmatched to any gene: 10. CDR3 nucleotide sequence: TGTGCCACCCTGGGGGCTAGCGGGAGATCTGGGGCCAACGTCCTGACTTTC. Its translation: CATLGASGRSGANVLTF. The whole variable domain, filled in from reference TRBV19 and TRBJ2-6, reads DGGITQSPKYLFRKEGQNVTLSCEQNLNHDAMYWYRQDPGQGLRLIYYSQIVNDFQKGDIAEGYSVSREKKESFPLTVTSAQKNPTAFYLCATLGASGRSGANVLTFGAGSRLTVL.

The gene calls are TRBV18 and TRBJ1-1; D remains unclear. CDR1 and CDR2 (germline): KGHSH, LQKENI. The CDR3 is 15 amino acids. V lost 3 bases and J 5 bases, leaving 16 bases between the germline ends. The CDR3 sequence: CASSPPRGTVTEAFF. The CDR3 nucleotides read TGTGCCAGCTCACCCCCCCGGGGTACGGTGACTGAAGCTTTCTTT.

The CDR3 DNA sequence: TGTGCCAGCAGCTATAATAGTAGGGTCTACGAGCAGTACTTC. Protein: CASSYNSRVYEQYF. The chain combines TRBV7-8 with TRBJ2-7; D not certain. Germline assignment: CDR1 SGHVS and CDR2 FQNEAQ. Trimming removed 4 bases at V and 3 bases at J, with 13 bases between. The CDR3 has 14 amino acids.

V and J are TRBV6-1 and TRBJ1-2, with D possibly TRBD1 on 5 matching bases. The CDR3 is made up of 14 amino acids. V lost 3 bases and J 4 bases, leaving 12 bases between the germline ends. The germline CDR1 and CDR2 sequences are MNHNS and SASEGT. The CDR3 DNA sequence: TGTGCCAGCAGTGAGGGACCGTACGGCTATGGCTACACCTTC. Encoded protein: CASSEGPYGYGYTF.

A remark on this clone: Other nucleotide sequences from this sample produce the same CDR3. The V call is TRBV30, the J call TRBJ2-7; no firm D call. The germline CDR1 and CDR2 sequences are GTSNPN and SVGIG (reference sequence). This CDR3 is built from 13 residues. V gave up 0 bases and J gave up 0 bases, with 6 bases separating them. The CDR3 reads CAWSVGSSYEQYF. The CDR3, as DNA: TGTGCCTGGAGTGTAGGCAGCTCCTACGAGCAGTACTTC. Combining the CDR3 with reference TRBV30 and TRBJ2-7 gives the whole variable domain SQTIHQWPATLVQPVGSPLSLECTVEGTSNPNLYWYRQAAGRGLQLLFYSVGIGQISSEVPQNLSASRPQDRQFILSSKKLLLSDSGFYLCAWSVGSSYEQYFGPGTRLTVT.

J is TRBJ2-1 and V is TRBV28; D not resolved. Trimming shortened V by 11 bases and J by 1 base, and 12 bases separated the two germline ends. This CDR3 comprises 13 residues. CDR1 and CDR2 from the germline V gene are MDHEN and SYDVKM. CDR3 sequence: CAGPPHSYNEQFF. CDR3 DNA sequence: TGTGCCGGCCCTCCCCATTCCTACAATGAGCAGTTCTTC.

The chain employs TRBV11-2 and TRBJ2-7; D call uncertain. The CDR3 consists of 11 residues. CDR1 SGHAT and CDR2 FQNNGV come from the germline V gene. Trimming removed 5 bases at V and 2 bases at J, with 4 bases between. The CDR3 reads CASSRPYEQYF. CDR3 in DNA: TGTGCCAGCAGCCGTCCCTACGAGCAGTACTTC. The complete variable domain, with remaining parts taken from reference TRBV11-2 and TRBJ2-7, reads EAGVAQSPRYKIIEKRQSVAFWCNPISGHATLYWYQQILGQGPKLLIQFQNNGVVDDSQLPKDRFSAERLKGVDSTLKIQPAKLEDSAVYLCASSRPYEQYFGPGTRLTVT.

J is TRBJ2-7 and V is TRBV19; tentative D call: TRBD2 (6 bases). V lost 5 bases, J lost 3 bases, and 11 bases lay in between. The CDR3 sequence is 13 residues long. The germline V gene encodes CDR1 LNHDA and CDR2 SQIVND (reference sequence). In nucleotides, the CDR3 is TGTGCCAGTAGTGTAGTAGCGGACTACGAGCAGTACTTC. Protein: CASSVVADYEQYF. Based on the CDR3 plus reference TRBV19 and TRBJ2-7, the full variable domain is DGGITQSPKYLFRKEGQNVTLSCEQNLNHDAMYWYRQDPGQGLRLIYYSQIVNDFQKGDIAEGYSVSREKKESFPLTVTSAQKNPTAFYLCASSVVADYEQYFGPGTRLTVT.

Here the CDR3 reads CASSSGATQYF. DNA for the CDR3: TGTGCCAGCAGTTCCGGGGCCACTCAGTACTTC. V is TRBV27 and J is TRBJ2-4; possibly TRBD1 or TRBD2 for D (5 bases each). The CDR3 spans 11 residues. Trimming shortened V by 4 bases and J by 12 bases, and 10 bases separated the two germline ends. CDR1 MNHEY and CDR2 SMNVEV come from the germline V gene (reference sequence).

The V gene is TRBV5-8, the J gene TRBJ2-7; tentative D call: TRBD2 (6 bases). The CDR3 is 15 residues long. The V gene's germline CDR1 is SGHTS and CDR2 YDEGEE. V was shortened by 0 bases and J by 5 bases, with 15 bases between the two germline ends. CDR3 DNA: TGTGCCAGCAGCTTGGTTTACGAAAGGAGGGACGAGCAGTACTTC. Translating gives CASSLVYERRDEQYF.

The chain joins TRBV7-9 to TRBJ2-5; 8 bases are shared with TRBD2. The end of the DNA aligns better with TRBJ2-7, so the J call may be wrong. Germline values: CDR1 SEHNR, CDR2 FQNEAQ (reference sequence). This CDR3 is 14 amino acids long. CDR3 in DNA: TGTGCCAGCAGCTATACCGGGACTAGACACGAGCAGTACTTC. Translating it yields CASSYTGTRHEQYF.

V and J are TRBV4-1 and TRBJ2-2; 10 bases fit TRBD2. Germline V gene sequence: CDR1 MGHRA, CDR2 YSYEKL. The V and J ends lost 0 bases and 2 bases, in that order; junction bases with no gene match: 12. The CDR3 sequence is 20 residues long. Written as DNA, the CDR3 is TGCGCCAGCAGCCAAGAGTCCGGGCCCCAGCGGGAGGGAAACACCGGGGAGCTGTTTTTT. It encodes CASSQESGPQREGNTGELFF.

The chain employs TRBV7-9 and TRBJ2-1; 7 positions match TRBD2. Germline CDR1 is SEHNR and CDR2 is FQNEAQ (reference sequence). The ends lost 1 base at V and 5 bases at J; junction bases unmatched: 2. The CDR3 is 14 residues long. CDR3 sequence reads: CASSLVGGNNEQFF. The CDR3 DNA reads TGTGCCAGCAGCTTAGTGGGAGGGAACAATGAGCAGTTCTTC.

This clone was observed a single time. The chain has TRBV27 and TRBJ2-7, with 12 bases identical to TRBD2. There are 18 residues in the CDR3. The germline CDR1 and CDR2 sequences are MNHEY and SMNVEV (reference sequence). With 6 bases clipped from V and 1 base from J, the junction kept 13 bases outside the gene matches. The CDR3, as DNA: TGTGCCAGCAGGGCCCTAGGGACTAGCGGGCCCCTATCCTACGAGCAGTACTTC. Its translation: CASRALGTSGPLSYEQYF.